These T cell receptor beta chains were read from a single sample in a study of cytomegalovirus exposure and HLA in healthy donors. Generated by immunoSEQ multiplex PCR, the TCRdb table keeps only in-frame clones and is missing some. The sample consists of 150,000 to 200,000 clones, 84% of them appearing once. The sample taken for sequencing was PBMCs. Every receptor here comes from a girl aged 2-15 years in good health and CMV-seropositive. CDR3s include the opening cysteine and the closing phenylalanine or tryptophan. Fields, in order: clone size, V gene, J gene, D gene, CDR3 DNA, CDR3 protein. The D gene is left open where the match is weak. The listing skips clone size in some rows; elsewhere it reads once, few, many or a size class.

clone_size: NA
v_call: TRBV28
j_call: TRBJ2-4
d_call: NA
cdr3_nt: TGTGCCAGCAGTAATCCCCTTAGGGGAGCCAAAAACATTCAGTACTTC
cdr3_aa: CASSNPLRGAKNIQYF

clone_size: NA
v_call: TRBV19
j_call: TRBJ1-3
d_call: NA
cdr3_nt: TGTGCCAGTAGTATGAGGCAGACGCTGGGAAACACCATATATTTT
cdr3_aa: CASSMRQTLGNTIYF

clone_size: few
v_call: TRBV30
j_call: TRBJ1-4
d_call: NA
cdr3_nt: TGCTCCAATGAAAAACTGTTTTTT
cdr3_aa: CSNEKLFF

clone_size: NA
v_call: TRBV19
j_call: TRBJ2-1
d_call: NA
cdr3_nt: TGTGCCAGTTGTTTAAGCACAGGGACTGAGCAGTTCTTC
cdr3_aa: CASCLSTGTEQFF

clone_size: NA
v_call: TRBV5-1
j_call: TRBJ2-1
d_call: TRBD2
cdr3_nt: TGCGCCAGCAGCTTGGGCGTACAGGGATGGCTAGCGGGAAGGCTCGAAGGGGATCCGAATGAGCAGTTCTTC
cdr3_aa: CASSLGVQGWLAGRLEGDPNEQFF

clone_size: once
v_call: TRBV10-1
j_call: TRBJ2-1
d_call: TRBD1
cdr3_nt: TGCGCCAGCAGTGTGGGGACAGGTCTTTACAATGAGCAGTTCTTC
cdr3_aa: CASSVGTGLYNEQFF

clone_size: NA
v_call: TRBV28
j_call: TRBJ1-1
d_call: TRBD1
cdr3_nt: TGTGCCAGCAGTTTTTTGCTCCACTTGACAGGGGACATGAACACTGAAGCTTTCTTT
cdr3_aa: CASSFLLHLTGDMNTEAFF

clone_size: NA
v_call: TRBV5-1
j_call: TRBJ2-7
d_call: TRBD1
cdr3_nt: TGCGCCAGCAGCCTCGGGACAGGGGGCCTGGGGGAGCAGTACTTC
cdr3_aa: CASSLGTGGLGEQYF

clone_size: NA
v_call: TRBV10-3
j_call: TRBJ1-1
d_call: TRBD1
cdr3_nt: TGTGCCATCAGTGAGTCGCGGGCAGGGGGTGAGGAAGCTTTCTTT
cdr3_aa: CAISESRAGGEEAFF

clone_size: few
v_call: TRBV10-3
j_call: TRBJ1-2
d_call: NA
cdr3_nt: TGTGCCATCGCCTACGTGGCAGGGAACTATGGCTACACCTTC
cdr3_aa: CAIAYVAGNYGYTF

clone_size: few
v_call: TRBV30
j_call: TRBJ1-1
d_call: NA
cdr3_nt: TGTGCCTGGAACCCTCTTAACCCGGGTGAAGCTTTCTTT
cdr3_aa: CAWNPLNPGEAFF

clone_size: few
v_call: TRBV10-1
j_call: TRBJ2-1
d_call: NA
cdr3_nt: TGCGCCAGTTCGATCGGGGGGACAAACAATGAGCAGTTCTTC
cdr3_aa: CASSIGGTNNEQFF

clone_size: NA
v_call: TRBV21-1
j_call: TRBJ2-2
d_call: NA
cdr3_nt: TGTGCCAGCAGCAAAGAAGGGACTTATGGCGGGGAGCTGTTTTTT
cdr3_aa: CASSKEGTYGGELFF

clone_size: NA
v_call: TRBV15
j_call: TRBJ2-2
d_call: NA
cdr3_nt: TGTGCCACCAGCAAAAAGCATACCGGGGAGCTGTTTTTT
cdr3_aa: CATSKKHTGELFF

clone_size: NA
v_call: TRBV19
j_call: TRBJ1-2
d_call: NA
cdr3_nt: TGTGCCATTCGGGTAGACTATGGCTACACCTTC
cdr3_aa: CAIRVDYGYTF

clone_size: few
v_call: TRBV4-2
j_call: TRBJ1-1
d_call: NA
cdr3_nt: TGTGCCAGCAGCCAATCACGGGGGGGTAGGACTGAAGCTTTCTTT
cdr3_aa: CASSQSRGGRTEAFF

clone_size: NA
v_call: TRBV11-3
j_call: TRBJ2-1
d_call: TRBD1
cdr3_nt: TGTGCCAGCAGCTTAGTACAGGGGGCTTTCAATGAGCAGTTCTTC
cdr3_aa: CASSLVQGAFNEQFF

clone_size: NA
v_call: TRBV30
j_call: TRBJ1-1
d_call: NA
cdr3_nt: TGTGCCTGGAGGGGAAGACCCGGAGGCACTGAAGCTTTCTTT
cdr3_aa: CAWRGRPGGTEAFF

clone_size: once
v_call: TRBV6-5
j_call: TRBJ1-5
d_call: NA
cdr3_nt: TGTGCCAGCCGGTTCGAGACAGCTAGCAATCAGCCCCAGCATTTT
cdr3_aa: CASRFETASNQPQHF

clone_size: NA
v_call: TRBV19
j_call: TRBJ1-4
d_call: NA
cdr3_nt: TGTGCCAGTAGTATGAGGGAGGAAAAACTGTTTTTT
cdr3_aa: CASSMREEKLFF

clone_size: few
v_call: TRBV7-3
j_call: TRBJ2-3
d_call: NA
cdr3_nt: TGTGCCAGCAGCTCGCTCGGGTCCCCCGGGGATACGCAGTATTTT
cdr3_aa: CASSSLGSPGDTQYF

clone_size: NA
v_call: TRBV15
j_call: TRBJ2-2
d_call: NA
cdr3_nt: TGTGCCACCAGCAGAGGGCCCGGGGAGCTGTTTTTT
cdr3_aa: CATSRGPGELFF

clone_size: NA
v_call: TRBV21-1
j_call: TRBJ1-3
d_call: NA
cdr3_nt: TGTGCCAGCAGCAAAGGTCACAGGACAGGGAAGGGAAACACCATATATTTT
cdr3_aa: CASSKGHRTGKGNTIYF

clone_size: NA
v_call: TRBV12-5
j_call: TRBJ2-7
d_call: TRBD1
cdr3_nt: TGTGCTAGTGGTTTGGCCTGGGACAGTAGGTTCTACGAGCAGTACTTC
cdr3_aa: CASGLAWDSRFYEQYF

clone_size: NA
v_call: TRBV28
j_call: TRBJ1-2
d_call: TRBD1
cdr3_nt: TGTGCCAGCAACCCCGGGACAGGGGACTATGGCTACACCTTC
cdr3_aa: CASNPGTGDYGYTF

clone_size: few
v_call: TRBV30
j_call: TRBJ1-1
d_call: TRBD1
cdr3_nt: TGTGCCTGGACAGGGGGAATGAACACTGAAGCTTTCTTT
cdr3_aa: CAWTGGMNTEAFF

clone_size: NA
v_call: TRBV2
j_call: TRBJ1-1
d_call: NA
cdr3_nt: TGTGCCAGCAACCCCCCACTGTCCACTGAAGCTTTCTTT
cdr3_aa: CASNPPLSTEAFF

clone_size: once
v_call: TRBV29-1
j_call: TRBJ2-1
d_call: TRBD1
cdr3_nt: TGCAGCGTTGGCAGGGGGACCTACAATGAGCAGTTCTTC
cdr3_aa: CSVGRGTYNEQFF

clone_size: NA
v_call: TRBV9
j_call: TRBJ2-2
d_call: NA
cdr3_nt: TGTGCCAGCAGCGTGGACGCCGGGGGACAGCCGAACACCGGGGAGCTGTTTTTT
cdr3_aa: CASSVDAGGQPNTGELFF

clone_size: NA
v_call: TRBV28
j_call: TRBJ2-3
d_call: NA
cdr3_nt: TGTGCCAGCAGTCCCCGACAGAGGATAGATACGCAGTATTTT
cdr3_aa: CASSPRQRIDTQYF

clone_size: NA
v_call: TRBV10-3
j_call: TRBJ1-2
d_call: NA
cdr3_nt: TGTGCCACCCACCGAGCGGCTAACTATGGCTACACCTTC
cdr3_aa: CATHRAANYGYTF

clone_size: NA
v_call: TRBV5-1
j_call: TRBJ1-2
d_call: TRBD1
cdr3_nt: TGCGCCAGCAGCACCGGACAGGGGATGAACTATGGCTACATCTTC
cdr3_aa: CASSTGQGMNYGYIF

clone_size: NA
v_call: TRBV27
j_call: TRBJ1-5
d_call: NA
cdr3_nt: TGTGCCAGCAGTTTTTTAGGGCAGGGTCAGCCCCAGCATTTT
cdr3_aa: CASSFLGQGQPQHF

clone_size: NA
v_call: TRBV11-3
j_call: TRBJ2-3
d_call: TRBD2
cdr3_nt: TGTGCCAGCAGCTCTGGGACTAGGGCGACGCAGTATTTT
cdr3_aa: CASSSGTRATQYF

clone_size: NA
v_call: TRBV20-1
j_call: TRBJ2-5
d_call: NA
cdr3_nt: TGCAGTGCTACCAGGGGAGAGACCCAGTACTTC
cdr3_aa: CSATRGETQYF

clone_size: NA
v_call: TRBV4-1
j_call: TRBJ2-5
d_call: TRBD1
cdr3_nt: TGCGCCAGCAGCCTAAATCCCCGGGACAGGGCCCTCGGGACCCAGTACTTC
cdr3_aa: CASSLNPRDRALGTQYF

clone_size: once
v_call: TRBV28
j_call: TRBJ1-1
d_call: NA
cdr3_nt: TGTGCCAGCAGTCCCGCGGTGGGGGGGAGGCATGAAGCTTTCTTT
cdr3_aa: CASSPAVGGRHEAFF

clone_size: NA
v_call: TRBV6-6
j_call: TRBJ2-7
d_call: NA
cdr3_nt: TGTGCCAGCACCAAACAGGAAAGCTACGAGCAGTACTTC
cdr3_aa: CASTKQESYEQYF

clone_size: NA
v_call: TRBV13
j_call: TRBJ2-5
d_call: TRBD1
cdr3_nt: TGTGCCAGCAGCCCGGGGACAGGGGGCATGGAGACCCAGTACTTC
cdr3_aa: CASSPGTGGMETQYF

clone_size: NA
v_call: TRBV4-1
j_call: TRBJ2-1
d_call: NA
cdr3_nt: TGCGCCAGCAGCCGGACACTCTTTCGCTCCGATGAGCAGTTCTTC
cdr3_aa: CASSRTLFRSDEQFF

clone_size: once
v_call: TRBV27
j_call: TRBJ2-7
d_call: NA
cdr3_nt: TGTGCCAGCAGTTTATCGTTTCACAGGGACGGAGGCTACGAGCAGTACTTC
cdr3_aa: CASSLSFHRDGGYEQYF

clone_size: NA
v_call: TRBV27
j_call: TRBJ2-1
d_call: TRBD2
cdr3_nt: TGTGCCAGCCTGCGGGGCGGGAGCTCCTACAATGAGCAGTTCTTC
cdr3_aa: CASLRGGSSYNEQFF

clone_size: NA
v_call: TRBV29-1
j_call: TRBJ2-1
d_call: TRBD1
cdr3_nt: TGCAGCGTTACCGGGACAGAGAAGTTCAATGAGCAGTTCTTC
cdr3_aa: CSVTGTEKFNEQFF

clone_size: NA
v_call: TRBV5-1
j_call: TRBJ2-2
d_call: TRBD2
cdr3_nt: TGCGCCAGCAGCTTGCGGGAGGGCCCTCAGGTCACCGGGGAGCTGTTTTTT
cdr3_aa: CASSLREGPQVTGELFF

clone_size: NA
v_call: TRBV30
j_call: TRBJ2-1
d_call: TRBD1
cdr3_nt: TGTGCCTGGAGTGTAGTGCAGGGGGCAATTGAGCAGTTCTTC
cdr3_aa: CAWSVVQGAIEQFF

clone_size: NA
v_call: TRBV21-1
j_call: TRBJ2-7
d_call: NA
cdr3_nt: TGTGCCAGCAGCAAAGCGTCCGGGACAGGGAACCACGAGCAGTACTTC
cdr3_aa: CASSKASGTGNHEQYF

clone_size: NA
v_call: TRBV30
j_call: TRBJ1-6
d_call: TRBD1
cdr3_nt: TGTGCCTGGAGTATCAGGGACAGCAGGAATTCACCCCTCCACTTT
cdr3_aa: CAWSIRDSRNSPLHF

clone_size: NA
v_call: TRBV6-1
j_call: TRBJ1-2
d_call: TRBD1
cdr3_nt: TGTGCCAGCAGTGAATATGGGACAGGGAGGGGCGGCTACACCTTC
cdr3_aa: CASSEYGTGRGGYTF

clone_size: NA
v_call: TRBV4-1
j_call: TRBJ1-2
d_call: NA
cdr3_nt: TGCGCCAGCAGCCAATCCTCGGGGGGGTACGGGGAAGGTGGCTACACCTTC
cdr3_aa: CASSQSSGGYGEGGYTF

clone_size: NA
v_call: TRBV6-5
j_call: TRBJ1-2
d_call: NA
cdr3_nt: TGTGCCAGCAGCCAGAGCACAGCTTTAGGCTACCCCTTC
cdr3_aa: CASSQSTALGYPF